This TCR beta chain appears in the sequencing data of a study of T-cell memory formation after mild COVID-19. Study at large: Across donors, TCR clusters were largely donor specific. General study findings and limits: Clones shrinking between day 15 and 85 showed a balanced CD4/CD8 split, and those that grew later tilted toward CD4+. Pre-infection memory contained some responding clones, which suggested that cross-reactive memory had joined.

Amplification by 5'RACE using constant-segment primers produced TCR alpha and TCR beta cDNA libraries that carried sample barcodes and UMIs. Each CDR3 protein gets one entry after TCRdb re-called the 5' RACE reads with MiXCR. The table has around 300,000 distinct CDR3 sequences, roughly 13% seen once. In regard to this clonotype: Its antigen is not known.

CDR3 length: 15 residues. J was trimmed by 6 bases and V by 1 base; bases with no gene match: 2. Germline V gene lookup returns CDR1 SGHTA and CDR2 FQGNSA. This clonotype was sampled from a man between 18 and 29 years old who had mild COVID-19 (a few samples of this study predate the infection). Cell type and time point are not known. The specimen was PBMCs or a T cell subset sorted from them (not recorded which). The chain combines TRBV7-2 with TRBJ2-3, with 12 nucleotides matching TRBD2. The CDR3 protein is CASSLGGTSGDTQYF. The DNA of the CDR3 is TGTGCCAGCAGCTTAGGAGGGACTAGCGGGGATACGCAGTATTTT. The variable domain in full, completed from reference TRBV7-2 and TRBJ2-3, reads GAGVSQSPSNKVTEKGKDVELRCDPISGHTALYWYRQSLGQGLEFLIYFQGNSAPDKSGLPSDRFSAERTGGSVSTLTIQRTQQEDSAVYLCASSLGGTSGDTQYFGPGTRLTVL.